This record looks at one T cell receptor (beta chain) sequence and its context. The antigen remains unidentified. Some clones are missing from TCRdb's copy, which holds only in-frame ones; the method was immunoSEQ multiplex PCR. The sample contains about 260,000 clones, less than 95% of which appear only once. The germline V gene encodes CDR1 SNHLY and CDR2 FYNNEI. V lost 9 bases and J lost 2, with 3 bases in between. This CDR3 is built from 10 residues. This specimen comes from a study of cytomegalovirus exposure and HLA in healthy donors. About the study: It was reported in a later analysis that the same platform had been used for the roughly 130 validation repertoires as for the roughly 650 first-cohort repertoires.

Study-level results: According to the study, roughly 160 TCR beta chains were cytomegalovirus-associated.

The V call is TRBV2, the J call TRBJ2-3; D remains unclear. The sequence derives from a woman aged 25 to 39 in good health and CMV-seronegative. Sequencing input: PBMCs. The CDR3 coding sequence is TGTGCCAGGAACACAGATACGCAGTATTTT. Its protein is CARNTDTQYF.